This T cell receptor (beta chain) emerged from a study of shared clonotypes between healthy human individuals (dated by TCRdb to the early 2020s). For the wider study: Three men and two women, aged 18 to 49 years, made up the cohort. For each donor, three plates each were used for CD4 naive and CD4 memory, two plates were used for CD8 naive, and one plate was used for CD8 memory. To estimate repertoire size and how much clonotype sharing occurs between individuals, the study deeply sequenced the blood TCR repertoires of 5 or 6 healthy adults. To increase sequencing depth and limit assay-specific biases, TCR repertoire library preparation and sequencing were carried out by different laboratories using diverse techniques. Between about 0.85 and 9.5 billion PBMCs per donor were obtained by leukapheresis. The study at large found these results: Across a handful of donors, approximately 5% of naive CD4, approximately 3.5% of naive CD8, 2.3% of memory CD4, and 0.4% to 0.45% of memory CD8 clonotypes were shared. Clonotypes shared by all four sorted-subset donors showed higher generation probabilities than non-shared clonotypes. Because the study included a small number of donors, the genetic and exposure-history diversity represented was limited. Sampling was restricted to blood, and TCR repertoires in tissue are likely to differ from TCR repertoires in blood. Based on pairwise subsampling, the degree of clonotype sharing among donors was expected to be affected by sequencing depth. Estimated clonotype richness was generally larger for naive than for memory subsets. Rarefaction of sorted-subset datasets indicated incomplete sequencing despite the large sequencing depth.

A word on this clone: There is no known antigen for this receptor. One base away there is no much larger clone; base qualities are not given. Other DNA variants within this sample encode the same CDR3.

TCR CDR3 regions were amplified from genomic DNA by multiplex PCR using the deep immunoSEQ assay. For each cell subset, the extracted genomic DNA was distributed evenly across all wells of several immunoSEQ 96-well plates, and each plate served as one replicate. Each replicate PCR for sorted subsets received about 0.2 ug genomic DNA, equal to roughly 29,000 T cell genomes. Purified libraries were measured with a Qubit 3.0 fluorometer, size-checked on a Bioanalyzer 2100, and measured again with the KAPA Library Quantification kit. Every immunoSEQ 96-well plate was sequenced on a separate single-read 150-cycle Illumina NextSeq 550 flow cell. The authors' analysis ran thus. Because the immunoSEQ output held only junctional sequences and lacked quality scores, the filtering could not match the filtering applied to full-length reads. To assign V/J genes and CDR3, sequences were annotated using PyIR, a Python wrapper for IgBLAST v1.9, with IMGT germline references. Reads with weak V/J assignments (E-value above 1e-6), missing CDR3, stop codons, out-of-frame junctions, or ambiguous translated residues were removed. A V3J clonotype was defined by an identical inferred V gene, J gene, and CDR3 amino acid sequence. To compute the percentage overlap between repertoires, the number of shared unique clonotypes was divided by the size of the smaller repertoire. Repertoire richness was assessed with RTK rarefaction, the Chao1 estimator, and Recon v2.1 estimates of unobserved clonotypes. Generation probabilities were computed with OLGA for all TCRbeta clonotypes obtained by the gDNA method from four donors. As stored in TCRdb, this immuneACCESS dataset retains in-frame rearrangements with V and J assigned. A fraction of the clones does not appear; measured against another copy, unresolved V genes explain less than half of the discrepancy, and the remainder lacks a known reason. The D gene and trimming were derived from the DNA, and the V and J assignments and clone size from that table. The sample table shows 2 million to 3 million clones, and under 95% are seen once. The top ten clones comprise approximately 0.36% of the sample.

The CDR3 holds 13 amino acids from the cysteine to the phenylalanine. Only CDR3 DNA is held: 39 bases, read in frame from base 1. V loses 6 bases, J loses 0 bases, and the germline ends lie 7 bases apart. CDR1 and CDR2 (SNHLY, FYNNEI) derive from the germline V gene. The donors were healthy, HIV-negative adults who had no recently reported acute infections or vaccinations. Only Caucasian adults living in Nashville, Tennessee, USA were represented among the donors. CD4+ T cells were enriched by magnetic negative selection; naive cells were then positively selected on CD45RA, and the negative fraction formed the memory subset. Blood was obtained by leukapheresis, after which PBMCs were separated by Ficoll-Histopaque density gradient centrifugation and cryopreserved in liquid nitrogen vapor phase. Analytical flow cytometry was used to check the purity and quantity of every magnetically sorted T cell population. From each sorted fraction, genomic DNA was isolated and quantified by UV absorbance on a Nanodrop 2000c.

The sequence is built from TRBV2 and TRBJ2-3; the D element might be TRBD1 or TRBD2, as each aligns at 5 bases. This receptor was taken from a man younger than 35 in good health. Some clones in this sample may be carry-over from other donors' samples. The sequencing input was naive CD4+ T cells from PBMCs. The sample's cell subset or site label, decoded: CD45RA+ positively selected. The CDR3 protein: CASRRGSTDTQYF. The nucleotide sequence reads TGTGCCAGCAGGAGGGGAAGCACAGATACGCAGTATTTT.